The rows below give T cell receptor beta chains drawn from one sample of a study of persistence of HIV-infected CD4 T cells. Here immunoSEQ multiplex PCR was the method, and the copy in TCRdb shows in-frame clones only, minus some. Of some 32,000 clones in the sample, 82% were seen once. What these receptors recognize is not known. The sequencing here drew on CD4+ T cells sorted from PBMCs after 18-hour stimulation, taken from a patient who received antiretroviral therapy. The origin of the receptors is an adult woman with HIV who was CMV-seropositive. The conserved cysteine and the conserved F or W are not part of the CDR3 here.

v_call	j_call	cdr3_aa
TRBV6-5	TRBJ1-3	ASSPGYSGNTIY
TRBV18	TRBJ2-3	ASSPQKGTDTQY
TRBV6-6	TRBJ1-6	ASSYEWDNSPLH
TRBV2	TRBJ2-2	AGRTAAQNTGELF
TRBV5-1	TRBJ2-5	ASSLVWPGAETQY
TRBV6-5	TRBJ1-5	ASSPDRGPGQPQH
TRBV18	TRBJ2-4	ASSPPSLAKNIQY
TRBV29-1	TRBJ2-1	SVELFNEQF
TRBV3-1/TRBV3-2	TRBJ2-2	ASSQGLAGAGELF
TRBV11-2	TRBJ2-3	ASSPLGEKVDTQY
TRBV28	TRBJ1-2	ASSPRQNYYGYT
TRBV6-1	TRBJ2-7	ASSEVEQGHTGQY
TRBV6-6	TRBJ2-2	ASSYSEGTGELF
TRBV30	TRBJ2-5	AWTPGELKGETQY
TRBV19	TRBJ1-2	ASSSLPGQASGYT
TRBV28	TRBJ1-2	ASSLGGGGGNSGYT
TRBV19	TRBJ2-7	ASSITELYEQY
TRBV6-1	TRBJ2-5	ASSEARSLAGYQETQY
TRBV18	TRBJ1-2	ASSSSNTGSTSGGYT
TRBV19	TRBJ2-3	ASSTGQGASTDTQY
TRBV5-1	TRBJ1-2	ASSLGAGFNYGYT
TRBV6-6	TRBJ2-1	ASSYGAHSYNEQF
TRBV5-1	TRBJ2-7	ASGRTGGKYEQY
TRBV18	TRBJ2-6	ASSLGLYSGANVLT
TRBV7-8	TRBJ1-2	ASSLLPGQGLSGYT
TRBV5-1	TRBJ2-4	ASSLEGGTKNIQY
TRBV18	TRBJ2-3	ASSPTTSIIRTDTQY
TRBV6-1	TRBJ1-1	ASMRPTKTEAF
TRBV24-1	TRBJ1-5	ATPSEVANQPQH
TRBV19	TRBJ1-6	ASWTGDSYNSPLH
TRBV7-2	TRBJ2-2	ASSPGDRGNTGELF
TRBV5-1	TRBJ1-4	ASSSGQGKGEKLF
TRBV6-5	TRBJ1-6	ASKRGVDSPLH
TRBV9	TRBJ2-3	ASSLSGTSTDTQY
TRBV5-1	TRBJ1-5	ASSWGGLGNQPQH
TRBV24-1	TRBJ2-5	ATSDPTRLAGSQETQY
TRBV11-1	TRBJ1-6	ASSPYQASANSPLH
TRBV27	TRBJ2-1	ASSLKGGQSGNEQF
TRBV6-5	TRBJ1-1	ASTQYPNTEAF
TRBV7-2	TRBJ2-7	ASSRILQGGSYEQY
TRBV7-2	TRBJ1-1	ASNDRGNTEAF
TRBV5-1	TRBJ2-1	ASSTQQPSYNEQF